A selection of T cell receptor beta chains follows, all from one sample in a study of T cells in localized non-small cell lung cancer. The protocol was immunoSEQ multiplex PCR, while the TCRdb copy is restricted to in-frame clones and leaves out a portion. The sample lists about 28,000 clones, over 80% seen once, with about 6.8% in the top ten. This sample comprised peripheral blood, obtained before any cancer treatment. The origin of the receptors is a male donor aged 60 or older with stage I lung adenocarcinoma. Both conserved end residues are part of each CDR3. The order of the fields is V gene, D gene, clone size, J gene, CDR3 protein, CDR3 DNA. The D gene is left open where the match is weak. The size of a clone is reported for some rows only, either as once, few or many, or as a class for expanded clones.

v_call: TRBV2; d_call: TRBD2; clone_size: .; j_call: TRBJ2-1; cdr3_aa: CASRATRGGINEQFF; cdr3_nt: TGTGCCAGCAGAGCCACTCGCGGGGGGATCAATGAGCAGTTCTTC
v_call: TRBV7-9; d_call: .; clone_size: .; j_call: TRBJ1-5; cdr3_aa: CASSLQGNQPQHF; cdr3_nt: TGTGCCAGCAGCTTACAGGGGAATCAGCCCCAGCATTTT
v_call: TRBV2; d_call: TRBD1; clone_size: .; j_call: TRBJ1-4; cdr3_aa: CASSEQGTGVNEKLFF; cdr3_nt: TGTGCCAGCAGTGAACAGGGGACAGGGGTAAATGAAAAACTGTTTTTT
v_call: TRBV30; d_call: .; clone_size: .; j_call: TRBJ1-2; cdr3_aa: CAWRPRDGYTF; cdr3_nt: TGTGCCTGGAGGCCCCGCGACGGCTACACCTTC
v_call: TRBV5-5; d_call: .; clone_size: .; j_call: TRBJ1-3; cdr3_aa: CASSLSVSGNTIYF; cdr3_nt: TGTGCCAGCAGCTTATCAGTCTCTGGAAACACCATATATTTT
v_call: TRBV5-1; d_call: .; clone_size: .; j_call: TRBJ2-3; cdr3_aa: CASSLVADTQYF; cdr3_nt: TGCGCCAGCAGCTTGGTGGCAGATACGCAGTATTTT
v_call: TRBV19; d_call: TRBD2; clone_size: once; j_call: TRBJ2-7; cdr3_aa: CASSMTSSGGAQYF; cdr3_nt: TGTGCCAGTAGTATGACCTCTAGCGGGGGGGCGCAGTACTTC
v_call: TRBV6-6; d_call: .; clone_size: .; j_call: TRBJ2-7; cdr3_aa: CASSIAGSGSYEQYF; cdr3_nt: TGTGCCAGCAGTATCGCCGGGTCGGGCTCCTACGAGCAGTACTTC
v_call: TRBV7-7; d_call: TRBD2; clone_size: .; j_call: TRBJ2-5; cdr3_aa: CASSRTSGQETQYF; cdr3_nt: TGTGCCAGCAGCCGGACTAGCGGACAAGAGACCCAGTACTTC
v_call: TRBV5-4; d_call: .; clone_size: .; j_call: TRBJ2-5; cdr3_aa: CASGLTGTPRETQYF; cdr3_nt: TGTGCCAGCGGACTGACAGGGACTCCGAGAGAGACCCAGTACTTC
v_call: TRBV2; d_call: TRBD2; clone_size: .; j_call: TRBJ2-1; cdr3_aa: CASRDGGGSYNEQFF; cdr3_nt: TGTGCCAGCAGGGACGGGGGGGGATCCTACAATGAGCAGTTCTTC
v_call: TRBV7-9; d_call: .; clone_size: .; j_call: TRBJ2-7; cdr3_aa: CASSLDPGSDEQYF; cdr3_nt: TGTGCCAGCAGCTTAGACCCGGGCTCGGACGAGCAGTACTTC
v_call: TRBV7-3; d_call: .; clone_size: .; j_call: TRBJ2-7; cdr3_aa: CASSRNSGGEQYF; cdr3_nt: TGTGCCAGCAGCCGGAACAGTGGGGGCGAGCAGTACTTC
v_call: TRBV19; d_call: TRBD2; clone_size: .; j_call: TRBJ2-1; cdr3_aa: CASSFSGGYYNEQFF; cdr3_nt: TGTGCCAGTAGTTTTAGCGGGGGGTACTACAATGAGCAGTTCTTC
v_call: TRBV11-2; d_call: .; clone_size: .; j_call: TRBJ2-3; cdr3_aa: CASGGGQAYADTQYF; cdr3_nt: TGTGCCAGCGGGGGGGGACAGGCCTATGCAGATACGCAGTATTTT
v_call: TRBV6-6; d_call: TRBD1; clone_size: .; j_call: TRBJ1-1; cdr3_aa: CASILPGGGHTEAFF; cdr3_nt: TGTGCCAGCATTCTTCCAGGGGGGGGGCACACTGAAGCTTTCTTT
v_call: TRBV2; d_call: .; clone_size: .; j_call: TRBJ2-4; cdr3_aa: CASSGSGTSNIQYF; cdr3_nt: TGTGCCAGCAGTGGGTCAGGGACCTCAAACATTCAGTACTTC
v_call: TRBV19; d_call: .; clone_size: .; j_call: TRBJ2-6; cdr3_aa: CASRLSGANVLTF; cdr3_nt: TGTGCCAGTAGACTCTCTGGGGCCAACGTCCTGACTTTC
v_call: TRBV5-1; d_call: TRBD2; clone_size: .; j_call: TRBJ2-2; cdr3_aa: CASSPGTSGGAVKLFF; cdr3_nt: TGCGCCAGCAGCCCTGGGACTAGCGGGGGGGCCGTGAAGCTGTTTTTT